The rows below give T cell receptor beta chains drawn from one sample of a study of blood T cell repertoires in COVID-19. Only in-frame clones appear in the TCRdb table, and some are missing; sequencing was by immunoSEQ multiplex PCR. The sample lists under 200,000 clones; roughly 89% were seen once. The sequencing input was peripheral blood. These receptors were collected from a woman aged 55-69 years who had recovered from COVID-19. The CDR3 runs from the conserved cysteine through the conserved F or W. The D gene is left open where the match is weak. Clone size is given for some rows only: seen once, a few or many times, or a class if the clone is expanded.

v_call	d_call	j_call	clone_size	cdr3_length	cdr3_nt	cdr3_aa
TRBV4-1	TRBD1	TRBJ1-1	once	14	TGCGCCAGCAGCCCGGGACAGGCGAACACTGAAGCTTTCTTT	CASSPGQANTEAFF
TRBV7-3	-	TRBJ2-2	-	14	TGTGCCAGCAGCTTGTCCGGGTTCGACGGGGAGCTGTTTTTT	CASSLSGFDGELFF
TRBV10-3	-	TRBJ2-7	-	13	TGTGCCATCACCCCCAGACTCGCCTACGAGCAGTACTTC	CAITPRLAYEQYF
TRBV19	TRBD1	TRBJ1-4	-	16	TGTGCCAGTAGTATAGAATACGACAGGGGGCGTGAAAAACTGTTTTTT	CASSIEYDRGREKLFF
TRBV30	TRBD1	TRBJ1-1	-	13	TGTGCCTGGAAGGGACAGGGGGCGAGGGGAGCTTTCTTT	CAWKGQGARGAFF
TRBV2	-	TRBJ2-3	-	15	TGTGCCAGCAGTGGCCAGCAGGGGCTAACAGATACGCAGTATTTT	CASSGQQGLTDTQYF
TRBV5-1	TRBD1	TRBJ2-7	-	18	TGCGCCAGCAGCTTGGCCCGCGGGCCGGGACAGGGGGCCTACGAGCAGTACTTC	CASSLARGPGQGAYEQYF
TRBV4-2	-	TRBJ2-7	once	14	TGTGCCAGCAGCCAAGATCAGTCAGCCTACGAGCAGTACTTC	CASSQDQSAYEQYF
TRBV6-5	-	TRBJ1-3	-	12	TGTGCTGCGGCAGGGCAAGGAAACACCATATATTTT	CAAAGQGNTIYF
TRBV18	-	TRBJ2-7	-	13	TGTGCCAGCTCACCACCATCGGGTTACGAGCAGTACTTC	CASSPPSGYEQYF
TRBV5-6	-	TRBJ2-5	-	14	TGTGCCAGCAGCCGCGGGGCCTTACAAGAGACCCAGTACTTC	CASSRGALQETQYF
TRBV5-1	-	TRBJ2-7	-	14	TGCGCCAGCAGCTTGGGGCCCTCCCCGGGGGAGCAGTACTTC	CASSLGPSPGEQYF
TRBV9	TRBD2	TRBJ2-1	-	17	TGTGCCAGCAGCGGAGGACTAGCGGGGGGGCCTGGGAATGAGCAGTTCTTC	CASSGGLAGGPGNEQFF
TRBV5-1	-	TRBJ1-2	-	14	TGCGCCAGCAGCTTCGGTTCGACAGGCAATGGCTACACCTTC	CASSFGSTGNGYTF